These T cell receptor beta chains were read from a single sample in a study of blood T cell repertoires in COVID-19. Sequencing used immunoSEQ multiplex PCR; TCRdb keeps in-frame clones, though not all of them. The profile covers about 110,000 clones, with over 65% appearing a single time and 1.5% to 2% taken by the ten largest. Sequencing was carried out using peripheral blood. The receptors derive from a woman between 40 and 55 years old with acute or convalescent COVID-19. The CDR3 runs from the conserved cysteine through the conserved F or W. The order of the fields is clone size, V gene, D gene, J gene, CDR3 protein, CDR3 DNA. A D gene is named only where the DNA matches it firmly. Clone size is shown for a subset of rows, as once, few, many or a class of expanded clone.

clone_size: -; v_call: TRBV5-1; d_call: -; j_call: TRBJ2-1; cdr3_aa: CASSPGLNNEQFF; cdr3_nt: TGCGCCAGCAGCCCCGGACTAAATAATGAGCAGTTCTTC
clone_size: -; v_call: TRBV6-4; d_call: TRBD1; j_call: TRBJ2-5; cdr3_aa: CASKGQGIRETQYF; cdr3_nt: TGTGCCAGCAAGGGACAGGGGATACGAGAGACCCAGTACTTC
clone_size: -; v_call: TRBV11-1; d_call: TRBD1; j_call: TRBJ1-1; cdr3_aa: CASSLARTGHTEAFF; cdr3_nt: TGTGCCAGCAGCTTAGCACGGACAGGGCACACTGAAGCTTTCTTT
clone_size: -; v_call: TRBV6-5; d_call: -; j_call: TRBJ1-1; cdr3_aa: CASSYSRDTEAFF; cdr3_nt: TGTGCCAGCAGTTACTCCAGGGACACTGAAGCTTTCTTT
clone_size: -; v_call: TRBV7-6; d_call: TRBD2; j_call: TRBJ2-3; cdr3_aa: CASSSVSGEPGISQYF; cdr3_nt: TGTGCCAGCAGCTCCGTTAGCGGGGAGCCTGGGATCTCGCAGTATTTT
clone_size: -; v_call: TRBV29-1; d_call: -; j_call: TRBJ1-2; cdr3_aa: CSVEDPDRNYGYTF; cdr3_nt: TGCAGCGTTGAAGATCCTGACAGAAACTATGGCTACACCTTC
clone_size: -; v_call: TRBV13; d_call: -; j_call: TRBJ2-2; cdr3_aa: CASSLGTNTGELFF; cdr3_nt: TGTGCCAGCAGCTTAGGCACAAACACCGGGGAGCTGTTTTTT
clone_size: -; v_call: TRBV14; d_call: TRBD1; j_call: TRBJ2-7; cdr3_aa: CASSVRDRDSYEQYF; cdr3_nt: TGTGCCAGCAGCGTCCGGGACAGGGACTCCTACGAGCAGTACTTC
clone_size: -; v_call: TRBV18; d_call: -; j_call: TRBJ1-5; cdr3_aa: CASSLGDINQPQHF; cdr3_nt: TGTGCCAGCTCACTTGGGGACATAAATCAGCCCCAGCATTTT
clone_size: few; v_call: TRBV3-1/TRBV3-2; d_call: -; j_call: TRBJ1-3; cdr3_aa: CASSQSYRQSSGNTIYF; cdr3_nt: TGTGCCAGCAGCCAATCTTACCGACAGAGCTCTGGAAACACCATATATTTT
clone_size: -; v_call: TRBV5-4; d_call: -; j_call: TRBJ1-2; cdr3_aa: CASSLSVSSANYGYTF; cdr3_nt: TGTGCCAGCAGCTTGAGCGTCAGCTCCGCTAACTATGGCTACACCTTC
clone_size: -; v_call: TRBV5-1; d_call: -; j_call: TRBJ1-1; cdr3_aa: CASSLTREGGTEAFF; cdr3_nt: TGCGCCAGCAGCTTGACGAGAGAAGGAGGCACTGAAGCTTTCTTT
clone_size: few; v_call: TRBV20-1; d_call: -; j_call: TRBJ1-1; cdr3_aa: CSAAGTEAFF; cdr3_nt: TGCAGTGCAGCCGGGACAGAAGCTTTCTTT
clone_size: -; v_call: TRBV2; d_call: -; j_call: TRBJ1-1; cdr3_aa: CASSSVGWRTEAFF; cdr3_nt: TGTGCCAGCAGTTCAGTAGGGTGGAGGACTGAAGCTTTCTTT
clone_size: -; v_call: TRBV2; d_call: TRBD1; j_call: TRBJ1-1; cdr3_aa: CASSGRGGETEAFF; cdr3_nt: TGTGCCAGCAGTGGACGAGGGGGCGAGACTGAAGCTTTCTTT
clone_size: -; v_call: TRBV2; d_call: -; j_call: TRBJ1-3; cdr3_aa: CASILSQLRSNTMYF; cdr3_nt: TGTGCCAGCATCCTTAGCCAGTTACGAAGTAACACCATGTATTTT
clone_size: -; v_call: TRBV27; d_call: -; j_call: TRBJ2-5; cdr3_aa: CASSLRGQSQETQYF; cdr3_nt: TGTGCCAGCAGTTTACGGGGACAATCCCAAGAGACCCAGTACTTC
clone_size: -; v_call: TRBV7-9; d_call: TRBD1; j_call: TRBJ1-4; cdr3_aa: CASSLQGAIGEKLFF; cdr3_nt: TGTGCCAGCAGCTTACAGGGGGCAATTGGTGAAAAACTGTTTTTT
clone_size: -; v_call: TRBV30; d_call: -; j_call: TRBJ1-5; cdr3_aa: CAWSAGAVGYSNQPQHF; cdr3_nt: TGTGCCTGGAGTGCTGGCGCAGTGGGCTATAGCAATCAGCCCCAGCATTTT
clone_size: -; v_call: TRBV9; d_call: -; j_call: TRBJ2-2; cdr3_aa: CASSATFGRTNTGELFF; cdr3_nt: TGTGCCAGCAGCGCAACCTTCGGGAGAACGAACACCGGGGAGCTGTTTTTT
clone_size: -; v_call: TRBV28; d_call: TRBD1; j_call: TRBJ1-4; cdr3_aa: CASSRQGAGNEKLFF; cdr3_nt: TGTGCCAGCAGTCGCCAGGGGGCAGGGAATGAAAAACTGTTTTTT
clone_size: -; v_call: TRBV19; d_call: -; j_call: TRBJ2-7; cdr3_aa: CASSMLEGGYEQYF; cdr3_nt: TGTGCCAGTAGTATGCTTGAGGGTGGCTACGAGCAGTACTTC
clone_size: -; v_call: TRBV7-9; d_call: TRBD1; j_call: TRBJ1-2; cdr3_aa: CASSSRTEVGTGSGYTF; cdr3_nt: TGTGCCAGCAGCTCCCGTACAGAAGTAGGGACAGGCAGTGGCTACACCTTC
clone_size: -; v_call: TRBV28; d_call: TRBD1; j_call: TRBJ2-7; cdr3_aa: CASISGTGHEQYF; cdr3_nt: TGTGCCAGCATATCGGGGACAGGGCACGAGCAGTACTTC
clone_size: -; v_call: TRBV7-3; d_call: TRBD1; j_call: TRBJ2-2; cdr3_aa: CASSIQGARGELFF; cdr3_nt: TGTGCCAGCAGCATACAGGGGGCGAGAGGGGAGCTGTTTTTT
clone_size: -; v_call: TRBV10-3; d_call: TRBD2; j_call: TRBJ2-7; cdr3_aa: CAIRSGLADYEQYF; cdr3_nt: TGTGCCATCAGGTCGGGACTAGCGGACTACGAGCAGTACTTC
clone_size: once; v_call: TRBV19; d_call: -; j_call: TRBJ1-5; cdr3_aa: CASSIQETGNQPQHF; cdr3_nt: TGTGCCAGTAGTATTCAGGAAACAGGGAATCAGCCCCAGCATTTT
clone_size: few; v_call: TRBV29-1; d_call: TRBD1; j_call: TRBJ2-7; cdr3_aa: CSVERVTGNYEQYF; cdr3_nt: TGCAGCGTTGAAAGGGTGACAGGGAACTACGAGCAGTACTTC
clone_size: -; v_call: TRBV19; d_call: -; j_call: TRBJ1-1; cdr3_aa: CASSMPSRLSTEAFF; cdr3_nt: TGTGCCAGTAGTATGCCGAGCCGTCTTAGCACTGAAGCTTTCTTT
clone_size: few; v_call: TRBV6-5; d_call: -; j_call: TRBJ2-7; cdr3_aa: CASGSVTYEQYF; cdr3_nt: TGTGCCAGCGGTTCAGTAACCTACGAGCAGTACTTC
clone_size: -; v_call: TRBV12-3/TRBV12-4; d_call: -; j_call: TRBJ1-4; cdr3_aa: CASTAGEKLFF; cdr3_nt: TGTGCCAGCACAGCGGGAGAAAAACTGTTTTTT
clone_size: -; v_call: TRBV28; d_call: TRBD1; j_call: TRBJ1-2; cdr3_aa: CASSPGQGARVNGYTF; cdr3_nt: TGTGCCAGCAGCCCCGGACAGGGGGCGCGAGTTAATGGCTACACCTTC
clone_size: -; v_call: TRBV18; d_call: TRBD1; j_call: TRBJ1-3; cdr3_aa: CASSPSGQGLGNTIYF; cdr3_nt: TGTGCCAGCTCACCGTCCGGACAGGGGCTTGGAAACACCATATATTTT
clone_size: few; v_call: TRBV29-1; d_call: -; j_call: TRBJ2-5; cdr3_aa: CSVGLMAQETQYF; cdr3_nt: TGCAGCGTTGGTCTCATGGCTCAAGAGACCCAGTACTTC
clone_size: -; v_call: TRBV2; d_call: TRBD1; j_call: TRBJ2-2; cdr3_aa: CASKGQGNTGELFF; cdr3_nt: TGTGCCAGCAAGGGACAGGGGAACACCGGGGAGCTGTTTTTT
clone_size: -; v_call: TRBV16; d_call: -; j_call: TRBJ1-6; cdr3_aa: CASSQTGDSPLHF; cdr3_nt: TGTGCCAGCAGCCAAACCGGGGATTCACCCCTCCACTTT
clone_size: -; v_call: TRBV30; d_call: -; j_call: TRBJ1-2; cdr3_aa: CAWSSSWGAAGSYTF; cdr3_nt: TGTGCCTGGAGTAGTTCTTGGGGCGCAGCTGGAAGCTACACCTTC
clone_size: -; v_call: TRBV6-2/TRBV6-3; d_call: TRBD1; j_call: TRBJ2-2; cdr3_aa: CASTPLLAGGLMYTGELFF; cdr3_nt: TGTGCCAGCACCCCTCTGTTGGCAGGGGGCTTGATGTACACCGGGGAGCTGTTTTTT
clone_size: -; v_call: TRBV19; d_call: TRBD1; j_call: TRBJ1-1; cdr3_aa: CASSHPDRQNTEAFF; cdr3_nt: TGTGCCAGTAGTCACCCGGACAGGCAGAACACTGAAGCTTTCTTT
clone_size: -; v_call: TRBV2; d_call: TRBD1; j_call: TRBJ1-3; cdr3_aa: CASQGASGNTIYF; cdr3_nt: TGTGCCAGTCAGGGGGCGTCTGGAAACACCATATATTTT
clone_size: -; v_call: TRBV5-1; d_call: TRBD2; j_call: TRBJ2-3; cdr3_aa: CASSFSGGTTDTQYF; cdr3_nt: TGCGCCAGCAGCTTTAGCGGGGGGACCACAGATACGCAGTATTTT
clone_size: -; v_call: TRBV6-4; d_call: -; j_call: TRBJ2-3; cdr3_aa: CASSDEARDTQYF; cdr3_nt: TGTGCCAGCAGTGACGAGGCTCGAGATACGCAGTATTTT
clone_size: -; v_call: TRBV18; d_call: TRBD1; j_call: TRBJ1-2; cdr3_aa: CASSPRRDSDSYGYTF; cdr3_nt: TGTGCCAGCTCACCACGGAGGGACAGCGACTCCTATGGCTACACCTTC
clone_size: -; v_call: TRBV4-2; d_call: -; j_call: TRBJ1-2; cdr3_aa: CASSQETDGYTF; cdr3_nt: TGTGCCAGCAGCCAAGAAACGGATGGCTACACCTTC
clone_size: -; v_call: TRBV4-1; d_call: TRBD1; j_call: TRBJ1-3; cdr3_aa: CASSQVGQDHSGNTIYF; cdr3_nt: TGCGCCAGCAGCCAAGTTGGACAGGACCACTCTGGAAACACCATATATTTT
clone_size: -; v_call: TRBV11-1; d_call: -; j_call: TRBJ2-3; cdr3_aa: CASSSSGTDTQYF; cdr3_nt: TGTGCCAGCAGCTCGTCGGGCACAGATACGCAGTATTTT
clone_size: -; v_call: TRBV5-8; d_call: -; j_call: TRBJ2-7; cdr3_aa: CASSPGVTAGLDEQYF; cdr3_nt: TGTGCCAGCAGCCCCGGTGTTACGGCGGGCTTGGACGAGCAGTACTTC
clone_size: -; v_call: TRBV21-1; d_call: -; j_call: TRBJ2-3; cdr3_aa: CASSKGHSSGGPTDTQYF; cdr3_nt: TGTGCCAGCAGCAAAGGCCATTCTAGCGGGGGACCCACAGATACGCAGTATTTT
clone_size: few; v_call: TRBV19; d_call: TRBD1; j_call: TRBJ2-1; cdr3_aa: CASSIMGQGNNEQFF; cdr3_nt: TGTGCCAGTAGTATAATGGGACAGGGAAACAATGAGCAGTTCTTC
clone_size: few; v_call: TRBV21-1; d_call: -; j_call: TRBJ2-7; cdr3_aa: CASSKATRNPRGLYEQYF; cdr3_nt: TGTGCCAGCAGCAAAGCAACTCGAAATCCCAGGGGCCTCTACGAGCAGTACTTC
clone_size: -; v_call: TRBV5-1; d_call: -; j_call: TRBJ2-5; cdr3_aa: CASSLLGQSGNQETQYF; cdr3_nt: TGCGCCAGCAGCTTGTTGGGCCAGTCAGGGAATCAAGAGACCCAGTACTTC
clone_size: -; v_call: TRBV6-5; d_call: TRBD1; j_call: TRBJ1-5; cdr3_aa: CASSPTGNSNQPQHF; cdr3_nt: TGTGCCAGCAGCCCGACAGGGAATAGCAATCAGCCCCAGCATTTT
clone_size: -; v_call: TRBV12-3/TRBV12-4; d_call: -; j_call: TRBJ2-1; cdr3_aa: CASSLAGANEQFF; cdr3_nt: TGTGCCAGCAGTTTAGCGGGGGCCAATGAGCAGTTCTTC
clone_size: few; v_call: TRBV13; d_call: TRBD1; j_call: TRBJ1-2; cdr3_aa: CASSRPSTGGYGYTF; cdr3_nt: TGTGCCAGCAGCCGGCCCTCGACAGGGGGCTATGGCTACACCTTC
clone_size: -; v_call: TRBV19; d_call: -; j_call: TRBJ1-1; cdr3_aa: CASSMAGLITEAFF; cdr3_nt: TGTGCCAGTAGTATGGCAGGTCTTATCACTGAAGCTTTCTTT